This entry lists 3 T cell receptor beta chains sequenced from one sample in a study of blood T cell repertoires in COVID-19. Generated by immunoSEQ multiplex PCR, the TCRdb table keeps only in-frame clones and is missing some. The sample lists about 180,000 clones; about 80% were seen once. The source material was peripheral blood. The receptor set was obtained from a man between 70 and 80 years old with active or convalescent COVID-19.

Comments on this clone: Other DNA sequences of this sample code for an identical CDR3. Written as DNA, the CDR3 is TGTGCCAGCAGCCAAGGCCTAGCGGGGATCTCCTACGAGCAGTACTTC. This codes for CASSQGLAGISYEQYF. The V and J genes are TRBV3-1 (or the pseudogene TRBV3-2) and TRBJ2-7; the match to TRBD2 covers 9 bases. CDR3 length: 16 residues. Germline trimming cut 1 base from V and 0 bases from J; bases unmatched to any gene: 4. Germline values: CDR1 LGHDT, CDR2 YNNKEL (reference sequence).

This clone was picked up a small number of times. The chain joins TRBV7-9 to TRBJ2-7; D possibly corresponds to TRBD1 (5 bases). Between the trimmed V and J ends, which lost 2 bases and 2 bases, there was a span of 13 bases. The germline V gene encodes CDR1 SEHNR and CDR2 FQNEAQ (reference sequence). This CDR3 spans 15 amino acids. DNA for the CDR3: TGTGCCAGCAGCTTAAGGGGCACTACTACCTACGAGCAGTACTTC. Amino acid sequence: CASSLRGTTTYEQYF.

This chain connects TRBV6-4 to TRBJ2-7; tentatively, D is TRBD1 (8 bases). V gave up 3 bases and J gave up 4 bases, with 19 bases separating them. This CDR3 contains 16 residues. Looked up from germline, CDR1 is MRHNA and CDR2 is SNTAGT. In DNA, the CDR3 is TGTGCCAGCAGTGAGAGGGGAGACAGGGGAGGGTACGAGCAGTACTTC. Translated, it gives CASSERGDRGGYEQYF.